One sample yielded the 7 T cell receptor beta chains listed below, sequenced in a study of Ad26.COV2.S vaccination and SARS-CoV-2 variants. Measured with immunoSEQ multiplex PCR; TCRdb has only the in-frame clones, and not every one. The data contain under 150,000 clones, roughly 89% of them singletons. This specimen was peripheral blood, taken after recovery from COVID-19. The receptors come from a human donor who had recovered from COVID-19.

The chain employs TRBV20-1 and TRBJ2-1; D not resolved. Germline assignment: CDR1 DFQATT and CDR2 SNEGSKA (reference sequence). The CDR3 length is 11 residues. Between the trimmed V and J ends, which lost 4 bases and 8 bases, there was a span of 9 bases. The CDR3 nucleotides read TGCAGTGCTATGACAAGGGATGAGCAGTTCTTC. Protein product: CSAMTRDEQFF.

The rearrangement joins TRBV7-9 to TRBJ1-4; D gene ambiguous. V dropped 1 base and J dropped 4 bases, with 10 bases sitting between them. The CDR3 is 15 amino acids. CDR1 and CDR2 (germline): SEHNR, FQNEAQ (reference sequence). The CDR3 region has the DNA TGTGCCAGCAGCTTAGAATCCAGCTATAATGAAAAACTGTTTTTT. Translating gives CASSLESSYNEKLFF.

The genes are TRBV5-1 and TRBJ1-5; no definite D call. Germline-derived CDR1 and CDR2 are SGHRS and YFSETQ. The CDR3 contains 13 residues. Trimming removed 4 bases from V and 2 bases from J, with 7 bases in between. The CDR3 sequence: CASSPGGNQPQHF. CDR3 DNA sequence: TGCGCCAGCAGCCCCGGGGGCAATCAGCCCCAGCATTTT.

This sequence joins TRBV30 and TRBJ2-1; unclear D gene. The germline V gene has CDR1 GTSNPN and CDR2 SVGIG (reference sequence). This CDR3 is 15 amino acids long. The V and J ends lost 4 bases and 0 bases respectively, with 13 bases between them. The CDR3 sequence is CAWTFKGSSYNEQFF. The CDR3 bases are TGTGCCTGGACATTTAAGGGCAGCTCCTACAATGAGCAGTTCTTC.

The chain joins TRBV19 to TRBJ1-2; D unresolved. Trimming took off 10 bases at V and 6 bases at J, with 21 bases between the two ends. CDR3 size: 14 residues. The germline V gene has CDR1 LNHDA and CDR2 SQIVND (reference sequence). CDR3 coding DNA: TGTGCCACCAGACCCGCAGGTCCCTACGATGGCTACACCTTC. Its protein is CATRPAGPYDGYTF.

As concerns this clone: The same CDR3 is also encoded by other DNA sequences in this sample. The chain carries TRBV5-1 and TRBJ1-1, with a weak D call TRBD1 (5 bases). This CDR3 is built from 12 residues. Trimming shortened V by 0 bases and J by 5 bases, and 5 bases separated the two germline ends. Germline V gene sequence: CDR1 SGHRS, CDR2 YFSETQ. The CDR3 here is CASSLEGTEAFF. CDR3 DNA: TGCGCCAGCAGCTTGGAGGGGACTGAAGCTTTCTTT.

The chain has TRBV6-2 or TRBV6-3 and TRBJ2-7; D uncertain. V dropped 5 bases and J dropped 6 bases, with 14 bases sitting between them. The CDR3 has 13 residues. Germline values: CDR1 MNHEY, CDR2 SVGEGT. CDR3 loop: CASSTPAKGEQYF. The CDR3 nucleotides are TGTGCCAGCAGTACTCCAGCCAAAGGCGAGCAGTACTTC.